These 3 T cell receptor beta chains share one sample of origin, sequenced in a study of blood T cell repertoires in COVID-19. Data came from immunoSEQ multiplex PCR; TCRdb stores just in-frame clones and leaves some out. The sample holds under 250,000 clones, roughly 82% seen once. Specimen: peripheral blood. The receptors here all came from a woman at least 80 years old with COVID-19, enrolled during active disease.

V gene TRBV3-1 (or the pseudogene TRBV3-2) combines with J gene TRBJ1-6; 9 positions match TRBD1. Germline trimming cut 3 bases from V and 9 bases from J; bases unmatched to any gene: 12. The CDR3 is 17 amino acids. In germline, CDR1 is LGHDT, CDR2 YNNKEL (reference sequence). CDR3 bases: TGTGCCAGCAGCCAGGTTGCGACAGGGGGTTTTTTTTCACCCCTCCACTTT. It specifies CASSQVATGGFFSPLHF.

The chain uses TRBV5-6 and TRBJ2-5; weak D call: TRBD1 (5 bases). CDR1 and CDR2 from the germline V gene are SGHDT and YYEEEE. Deletions cut 4 bases from V and 5 bases from J, with 15 bases between. The CDR3 is 14 residues long. The CDR3 loop is CASSVTGGGETQYF. CDR3 bases: TGTGCCAGCAGCGTTACAGGTGGTGGGGAGACCCAGTACTTC.

This sequence joins TRBV7-2 and TRBJ2-1; weak D call: TRBD1 (7 bases). Germline V gives CDR1 SGHTA, CDR2 FQGNSA. The CDR3 is made up of 14 amino acids. The V end lost 1 base, the J end lost 7 bases, and 11 bases lay between the germline ends. The CDR3 nucleotides read TGTGCCAGCAGCTTAGTCCAGGGGGGTAATGAGCAGTTCTTC. Its translation: CASSLVQGGNEQFF.